The 15 T cell receptor beta chains in this list originate from one sample, sequenced in a study of CD8 T cells in Susac syndrome. The RNA, 0.5 to 1 ug, was put through reverse transcription using random hexamers. TCRdb reanalysed the immunoSEQ multiplex PCR reads using MiXCR and keeps one entry per CDR3 protein. The data contain 250,000 to 350,000 distinct CDR3 sequences, about 92% of them seen just once; the ten biggest clones take up 0.065%. The sample consisted of CD4+ T cells from PBMCs. Receptors originate from a human donor with multiple sclerosis.

The sample holds one count of this clonotype. The V gene is TRBV7-2, the J gene TRBJ1-2; D gene uncertain. V was clipped by 1 base and J by 0 bases, with 6 bases between them. CDR1 and CDR2 from the germline V gene are SGHTA and FQGNSA. This CDR3 has 14 residues. The CDR3 region is CASSLEPTNYGYTF. For the CDR3, the DNA is TGTGCCAGCAGCTTAGAACCGACTAACTATGGCTACACCTTC.

V usage is TRBV3-1 and J usage is TRBJ2-4; no firm D call. The CDR3 runs to 16 residues. Germline CDR1 is LGHDT and CDR2 is YNNKEL (reference sequence). The ends were cut back, 1 base at V and 1 base at J, with 11 bases in the middle. CDR3 in amino acids: CASSQVVRSAKNIQYF. Here the CDR3 DNA reads TGTGCCAGCAGCCAAGTGGTGAGGTCGGCCAAAAACATTCAGTACTTC. Full variable domain (missing parts from reference TRBV3-1 and TRBJ2-4): DTAVSQTPKYLVTQMGNDKSIKCEQNLGHDTMYWYKQDSKKFLKIMFSYNNKELIINETVPNRFSPKSPDKAHLNLHINSLELGDSAVYFCASSQVVRSAKNIQYFGAGTRLSVL.

This chain links TRBV14 with TRBJ2-5; D possibly corresponds to TRBD1 (5 bases). Germline V gives CDR1 SGHDN, CDR2 FVKESK. CDR3 length: 15 residues. The V end lost 1 base, the J end lost 1 base, and 10 bases lay between the germline ends. The CDR3 nucleotides are TGTGCCAGCAGCCAAGGGCGCAGGGTCCAAGAGACCCAGTACTTC. Encoded protein: CASSQGRRVQETQYF. Drawing the rest from reference TRBV14 and TRBJ2-5, the complete variable domain is EAGVTQFPSHSVIEKGQTVTLRCDPISGHDNLYWYRRVMGKEIKFLLHFVKESKQDESGMPNNRFLAERTGGTYSTLKVQPAELEDSGVYFCASSQGRRVQETQYFGPGTRLLVL.

CDR3 loop: CSALPAGRTNEKLFF. CDR3 sequence (DNA): TGCAGCGCCTTACCCGCCGGGCGGACTAATGAAAAACTGTTTTTT. The chain has TRBV29-1 and TRBJ1-4; D is unclear. V was clipped by 7 bases and J by 2 bases, with 17 bases between them. Germline CDR1 is SQVTM and CDR2 is ANQGSEA. This CDR3 comprises 15 residues.

The gene calls are TRBV6-5 and TRBJ2-7; 10 nucleotides align to TRBD1. Germline CDR1 reads MNHEY; CDR2 reads SVGAGI. V lost 10 bases to trimming and J lost 1 base; unmatched junction nucleotides: 10. The length of the CDR3 is 15 residues. CDR3 in DNA: TGTGCCACGAAGGAGACAGGGGGCGCTTCCTACGAGCAGTACTTC. Its translation is CATKETGGASYEQYF.

The chain uses TRBV20-1 and TRBJ2-7, with D perhaps TRBD1 or TRBD2 (6 bases each). Germline assignment: CDR1 DFQATT and CDR2 SNEGSKA (reference sequence). V was cut by 4 bases and J by 4 bases, with 14 bases left in between. This CDR3 contains 13 residues. The CDR3 DNA reads as TGCAGTGCTAAAAGGGGGGCCGGGTACGAGCAGTACTTC. Protein: CSAKRGAGYEQYF.

The chain has TRBV7-2 and TRBJ1-1, with a possible D match to TRBD1 (5 bases). The CDR3 is 13 residues long. The germline V and J ends were trimmed by 5 bases and 6 bases, with 13 bases remaining between them. Germline V lookup: CDR1 SGHTA, CDR2 FQGNSA. The CDR3, as DNA: TGTGCCAGCAGCCAGACCGGGGGGGCTGAAGCTTTCTTT. Its translation: CASSQTGGAEAFF. The full variable domain, rest sourced from reference TRBV7-2 and TRBJ1-1, is GAGVSQSPSNKVTEKGKDVELRCDPISGHTALYWYRQSLGQGLEFLIYFQGNSAPDKSGLPSDRFSAERTGGSVSTLTIQRTQQEDSAVYLCASSQTGGAEAFFGQGTRLTVV.

The genes are TRBV12-3 or TRBV12-4 and TRBJ2-3; 11 positions match TRBD2. The V segment lost 8 bases and the J segment 5 bases; nucleotides outside the gene matches: 3. CDR3 length: 13 residues. CDR3 loop: CASGSGRGDTQYF. The CDR3 DNA is TGTGCCAGCGGTAGCGGGAGGGGAGATACGCAGTATTTT.

V and J are TRBV29-1 and TRBJ1-2; perhaps TRBD1 as D (6 bases). The germline V and J ends were trimmed by 6 bases and 7 bases, with 12 bases remaining between them. CDR1 and CDR2 from the germline V gene are SQVTM and ANQGSEA. The CDR3 extends over 11 amino acids. In nucleotides, the CDR3 is TGCAGCGTACAAGGGGGTTCTGGCTACACCTTC. Translation gives CSVQGGSGYTF.

This chain joins TRBV29-1 and TRBJ2-1; 8 bases fit TRBD2. The V gene's germline CDR1 is SQVTM and CDR2 ANQGSEA. The CDR3 contains 13 residues. V lost 7 bases, J lost 6 bases, and 8 bases stayed unmatched. CDR3 protein: CSGREGGRNEQFF. The DNA of the CDR3 is TGCAGCGGTCGGGAGGGCGGTCGCAATGAGCAGTTCTTC.

This chain uses TRBV7-2 with TRBJ2-2; possibly TRBD1 for D (5 bases). The CDR3 loop spans 15 amino acids. Germline values: CDR1 SGHTA, CDR2 FQGNSA. The V end lost 0 bases, the J end lost 5 bases, and 10 bases lay between the germline ends. The CDR3 coding sequence is TGTGCCAGCAGCTTAGCGGCTAGGGGAACCGGGGAGCTGTTTTTT. Translation: CASSLAARGTGELFF.

This clonotype was counted once. The rearrangement uses TRBV5-4 and TRBJ2-1; 10 nucleotides agree with TRBD1. The CDR3 totals 17 residues. In germline, CDR1 is SGHNT, CDR2 YYREEE (reference sequence). The V gene end was trimmed by 0 bases and the J gene end by 4 bases; junction bases not matched to a gene: 7. For the CDR3, the DNA is TGTGCCAGCAGCTTGGGGGGGACAGGGGTCTTTTACAATGAGCAGTTCTTC. This gives the protein CASSLGGTGVFYNEQFF.

The gene calls are TRBV23-1 and TRBJ2-2, with TRBD2 identical over 8 bases. TRBV23-1 is annotated as an ORF whose role is uncertain. This CDR3 spans 22 amino acids. Trimming removed 2 bases from V and 3 bases from J; junction bases left unmatched: 23. The DNA of the CDR3 is TGCGCCAGCAGTCAACTAAAAGAAATCTCTACTTCCGGGACTAGAGACACCGGGGAGCTGTTTTTT. It translates to CASSQLKEISTSGTRDTGELFF.

The chain joins TRBV5-1 to TRBJ2-3; no firm D call. Germline CDR1 and CDR2: SGHRS and YFSETQ. The V end lost 3 bases, the J end lost 3 bases, and 11 bases lay between the germline ends. The length of the CDR3 is 14 residues. The CDR3 region is CASSSDHGTDTQYF. The CDR3 coding sequence is TGCGCCAGCAGCTCGGATCACGGGACAGATACGCAGTATTTT.

The chain carries TRBV6-5 and TRBJ1-1; D is ambiguous. The germline V and J ends were trimmed by 5 bases and 0 bases, with 7 bases remaining between them. The CDR3 runs to 13 residues. The germline V gene encodes CDR1 MNHEY and CDR2 SVGAGI. The CDR3 region has the DNA TGTGCCAGCAGTGGGGTCATGAACACTGAAGCTTTCTTT. Amino acids: CASSGVMNTEAFF.